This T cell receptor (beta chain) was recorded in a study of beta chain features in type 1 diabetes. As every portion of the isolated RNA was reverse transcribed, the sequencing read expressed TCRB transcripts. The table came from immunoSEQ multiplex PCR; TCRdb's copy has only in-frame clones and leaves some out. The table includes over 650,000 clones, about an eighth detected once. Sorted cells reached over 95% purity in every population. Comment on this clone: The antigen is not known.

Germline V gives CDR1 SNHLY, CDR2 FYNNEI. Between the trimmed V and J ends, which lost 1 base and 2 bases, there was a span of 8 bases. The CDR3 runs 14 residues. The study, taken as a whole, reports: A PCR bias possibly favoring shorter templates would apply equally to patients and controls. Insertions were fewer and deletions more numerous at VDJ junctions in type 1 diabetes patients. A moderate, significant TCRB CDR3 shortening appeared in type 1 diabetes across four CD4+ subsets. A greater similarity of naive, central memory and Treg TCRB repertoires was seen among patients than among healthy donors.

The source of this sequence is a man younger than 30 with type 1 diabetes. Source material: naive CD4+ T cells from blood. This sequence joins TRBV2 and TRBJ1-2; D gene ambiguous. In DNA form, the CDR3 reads TGTGCCAGCAGTGAAGGGCGGCTGAACTATGGCTACACCTTC. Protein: CASSEGRLNYGYTF.